The 15 T cell receptor beta chains in this list originate from one sample, sequenced in a study of cytotoxic CD8 clonotypes in ibrutinib-treated CLL. Libraries were prepared by immunoSEQ multiplex PCR; TCRdb keeps only in-frame clonotypes and omits some of them. The table includes about 150,000 clones, about three quarters detected once. This specimen consisted of PBMCs, obtained after 24 months of ibrutinib treatment. The receptors shown here come from a human donor with chronic lymphocytic leukemia.

The chain employs TRBV7-9 and TRBJ1-5; the D gene is possibly TRBD1 (5 bases). The CDR3 contains 15 residues. Germline CDR1 and CDR2: SEHNR and FQNEAQ (reference sequence). Between the trimmed V and J ends, which lost 5 bases and 3 bases, there was a span of 14 bases. Here the CDR3 reads CASSPGWGSNQPQHF. The CDR3 DNA is TGTGCCAGCAGCCCTGGGTGGGGGTCCAATCAGCCCCAGCATTTT.

The genes are TRBV28 and TRBJ2-7; 10 bases are shared with TRBD1. The germline CDR1 and CDR2 sequences are MDHEN and SYDVKM. With V trimmed by 5 bases and J by 2 bases, 6 bases remained unmatched. This CDR3 is 15 amino acids long. The CDR3 loop is CASSPPGTGAYEQYF. The CDR3, as DNA: TGTGCCAGCAGTCCCCCCGGGACAGGGGCCTACGAGCAGTACTTC.

Only one count was recorded for this clone. The chain recombines TRBV6-5 with TRBJ1-1; a possible D gene is TRBD1 (6 bases). Looked up from germline, CDR1 is MNHEY and CDR2 is SVGAGI. CDR3 length equals 14 residues. V was pared by 2 bases and J by 4 bases, with 11 bases between. CDR3 residues: CASSYGGAVTEAFF. As DNA, the CDR3 is TGTGCCAGCAGTTACGGGGGGGCGGTCACTGAAGCTTTCTTT.

This clone was seen just once. The CDR3 bases are TGTGCCACCAGTCCGATTGGAAACACCATATATTTT. Amino acids: CATSPIGNTIYF. V usage is TRBV15 and J usage is TRBJ1-3; D not resolved. The ends were cut back, 6 bases at V and 3 bases at J, with 6 bases in the middle. CDR1 is LNHNV, CDR2 YYDKDF, per germline (reference sequence). The CDR3 loop spans 12 amino acids. Using reference TRBV15 and TRBJ1-3 for the parts outside the CDR3, the full variable domain is DAMVIQNPRYQVTQFGKPVTLSCSQTLNHNVMYWYQQKSSQAPKLLFHYYDKDFNNEADTPDNFQSRRPNTSFCFLDIRSPGLGDTAMYLCATSPIGNTIYFGEGSWLTVV.

The rearrangement joins TRBV5-1 to TRBJ2-3; 8 bases map to TRBD1. CDR3 length: 15 amino acids. Germline-derived CDR1 and CDR2 are SGHRS and YFSETQ. The trim removed 5 bases at V and 1 base at J, leaving 6 bases unmatched. The chain's CDR3 is CASSYRGDGTDTQYF. The CDR3, as DNA: TGCGCCAGCAGTTACAGGGGGGACGGCACAGATACGCAGTATTTT. Using reference TRBV5-1 and TRBJ2-3 for the parts outside the CDR3, the full variable domain is KAGVTQTPRYLIKTRGQQVTLSCSPISGHRSVSWYQQTPGQGLQFLFEYFSETQRNKGNFPGRFSGRQFSNSRSEMNVSTLELGDSALYLCASSYRGDGTDTQYFGPGTRLTVL.

The CDR3 protein is CASSYGGPSSGNTIYF. The CDR3 DNA is TGTGCCAGCAGCTATGGGGGACCGAGCTCTGGAAACACCATATATTTT. The chain uses TRBV7-6 and TRBJ1-3; weak D call: TRBD1 (5 bases). CDR1 SGHVS and CDR2 FNYEAQ come from the germline V gene. V lost 4 bases, J lost 0 bases, and 13 bases lay in between. This CDR3 contains 16 residues.

V is TRBV7-9 and J is TRBJ1-3, with D tentatively TRBD1 (5 bases). CDR1 and CDR2 from the germline V gene are SEHNR and FQNEAQ (reference sequence). V lost 0 bases, J lost 2 bases, and 8 bases lay in between. The CDR3 loop spans 15 amino acids. The CDR3 DNA is TGTGCCAGCAGCTTAGCGGGGGATACTGGAAACACCATATATTTT. Translated, it gives CASSLAGDTGNTIYF.

V is TRBV28 and J is TRBJ1-4, with no clear D. This CDR3 has 12 amino acids. Germline CDR1 reads MDHEN; CDR2 reads SYDVKM. Trimming cost V 6 bases and J 7 bases, with 9 bases left between them. CDR3 sequence (DNA): TGTGCCAGCAGGGCCGAAGGTGAAAAACTGTTTTTT. Translating it yields CASRAEGEKLFF.

The genes are TRBV7-2 and TRBJ2-1, with D tentatively TRBD1 (6 bases). Germline assignment: CDR1 SGHTA and CDR2 FQGNSA. The CDR3 covers 16 residues. The V gene lost 1 base and the J gene lost 1 base, with 11 bases spanning the gap. The CDR3 loop is CASSLEGDLSYNEQFF. CDR3 nucleotide sequence: TGTGCCAGCAGCTTAGAGGGGGACCTTTCCTACAATGAGCAGTTCTTC.

This sequence joins TRBV25-1 and TRBJ1-1; 7 positions match TRBD1. The CDR3 loop spans 13 amino acids. With 4 bases clipped from V and 5 bases from J, the junction kept 4 bases outside the gene matches. Per germline, CDR1 MGHDK and CDR2 SYGVNS. The CDR3 spells CASSGTGETEAFF. CDR3 nucleotide sequence: TGTGCCAGCAGTGGTACAGGGGAAACTGAAGCTTTCTTT.

The chain links TRBV9 to TRBJ2-5; the match to TRBD2 covers 10 bases. CDR1 SGDLS and CDR2 YYNGEE come from the germline V gene. This CDR3 is built from 16 residues. J was trimmed by 5 bases and V by 6 bases; bases with no gene match: 13. The CDR3 here is CASTPLAGVLGETQYF. DNA of the CDR3: TGTGCCAGCACCCCCCTAGCGGGAGTTCTGGGGGAGACCCAGTACTTC.

V usage is TRBV4-2 and J usage is TRBJ1-1, with D perhaps matching TRBD1 (6 bases). V was shortened by 1 base and J by 6 bases, with 12 bases between the two germline ends. CDR1 and CDR2 (germline): LGHNA, YNFKEQ. The CDR3 spans 14 residues. This CDR3 reads CASSQASGHAEAFF. The CDR3, as DNA: TGTGCCAGCAGCCAAGCCTCGGGACACGCTGAAGCTTTCTTT.

The chain is built from TRBV5-1 and TRBJ2-5; D is possibly TRBD2 (5 bases). V lost 4 bases and J 5 bases, leaving 15 bases between the germline ends. In germline, CDR1 is SGHRS, CDR2 YFSETQ. The CDR3 sequence is 14 residues long. Written as DNA, the CDR3 is TGCGCCAGCAGCCTATCCCTAGCCGGGGAGACCCAGTACTTC. It encodes CASSLSLAGETQYF.

The genes are TRBV18 and TRBJ1-1, with TRBD1 as a possible D gene (5 bases). CDR1 is KGHSH and CDR2 is LQKENI in the germline V gene. The V end lost 0 bases, the J end lost 0 bases, and 17 bases lay between the germline ends. The length of the CDR3 is 18 residues. CDR3 amino acids: CASSPPRVDSKLNTEAFF. CDR3 nucleotide sequence: TGTGCCAGCTCACCACCCAGGGTCGACAGTAAGCTGAACACTGAAGCTTTCTTT.

The chain has TRBV4-3 and TRBJ1-4; no clear D. V was pared by 2 bases and J by 8 bases, with 15 bases between. Germline V gene sequence: CDR1 LGHNA, CDR2 YSLEER. CDR3 size: 15 residues. CDR3 region: CASSQLAQKREKLFF. CDR3 sequence (DNA): TGCGCCAGCAGCCAATTGGCGCAGAAACGGGAAAAACTGTTTTTT.